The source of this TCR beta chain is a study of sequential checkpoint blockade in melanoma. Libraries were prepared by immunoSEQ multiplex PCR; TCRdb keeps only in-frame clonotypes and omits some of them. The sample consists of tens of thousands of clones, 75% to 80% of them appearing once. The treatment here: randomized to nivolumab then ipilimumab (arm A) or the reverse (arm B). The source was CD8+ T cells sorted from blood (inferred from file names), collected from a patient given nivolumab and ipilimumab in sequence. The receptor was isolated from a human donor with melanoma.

This CDR3 reads CASSYQGQPYGYTF. CDR3 nucleotide sequence: TGTGCCAGCAGTTACCAGGGACAGCCCTATGGCTACACCTTC. V usage is TRBV6-5 and J usage is TRBJ1-2, with 7 bases lining up with TRBD1. There are 14 residues in the CDR3. The V segment lost 2 bases and the J segment 4 bases; nucleotides outside the gene matches: 4. Germline V lookup: CDR1 MNHEY, CDR2 SVGAGI.